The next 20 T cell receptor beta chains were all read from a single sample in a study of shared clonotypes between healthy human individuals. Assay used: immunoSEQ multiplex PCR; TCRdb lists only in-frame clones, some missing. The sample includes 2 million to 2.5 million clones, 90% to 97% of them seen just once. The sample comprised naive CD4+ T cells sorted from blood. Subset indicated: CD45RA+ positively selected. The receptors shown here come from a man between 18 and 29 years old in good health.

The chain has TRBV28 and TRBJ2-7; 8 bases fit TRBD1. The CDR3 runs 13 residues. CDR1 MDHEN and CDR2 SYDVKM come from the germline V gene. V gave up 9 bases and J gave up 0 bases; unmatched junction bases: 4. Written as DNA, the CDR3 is TGTGCCAGTCAGACAGGGGACTCCTACGAGCAGTACTTC. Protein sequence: CASQTGDSYEQYF.

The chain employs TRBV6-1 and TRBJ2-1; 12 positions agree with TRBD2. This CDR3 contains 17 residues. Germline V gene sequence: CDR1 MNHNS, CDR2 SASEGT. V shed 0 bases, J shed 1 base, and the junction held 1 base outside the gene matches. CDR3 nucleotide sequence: TGTGCCAGCAGTGAAGCGCTAGCGGGGGGGTCCTACAATGAGCAGTTCTTC. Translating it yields CASSEALAGGSYNEQFF.

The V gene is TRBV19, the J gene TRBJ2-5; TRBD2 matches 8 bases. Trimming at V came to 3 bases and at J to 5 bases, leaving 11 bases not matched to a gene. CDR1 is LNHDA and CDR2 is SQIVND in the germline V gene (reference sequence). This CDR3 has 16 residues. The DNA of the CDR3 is TGTGCCAGTAGTATGGCGGCCGGGAGGGCCGGCGAGACCCAGTACTTC. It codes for CASSMAAGRAGETQYF.

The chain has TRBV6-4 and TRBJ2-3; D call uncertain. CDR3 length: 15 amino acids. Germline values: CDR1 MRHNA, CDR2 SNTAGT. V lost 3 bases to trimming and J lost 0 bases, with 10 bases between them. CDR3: CASSEQLTSTDTQYF. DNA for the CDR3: TGTGCCAGCAGTGAACAGCTGACTAGCACAGATACGCAGTATTTT.

CDR3 in DNA: TGTGCCTGGAGCGCAACTAGCGGGGAATCTCAGTTCTTC. It yields the protein CAWSATSGESQFF. The chain uses TRBV30 and TRBJ2-1, with 10 bases aligning to TRBD2. The CDR3 sequence is 13 residues long. V lost 3 bases, J lost 13 bases, and 9 bases stayed unmatched. Germline V gene sequence: CDR1 GTSNPN, CDR2 SVGIG (reference sequence).

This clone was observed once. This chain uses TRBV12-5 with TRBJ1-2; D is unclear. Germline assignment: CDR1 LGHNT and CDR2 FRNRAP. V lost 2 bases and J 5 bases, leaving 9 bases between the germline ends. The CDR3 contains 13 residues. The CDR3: CASGLTPRYGYTF. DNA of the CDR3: TGTGCTAGTGGTTTGACTCCGAGATATGGCTACACCTTC.

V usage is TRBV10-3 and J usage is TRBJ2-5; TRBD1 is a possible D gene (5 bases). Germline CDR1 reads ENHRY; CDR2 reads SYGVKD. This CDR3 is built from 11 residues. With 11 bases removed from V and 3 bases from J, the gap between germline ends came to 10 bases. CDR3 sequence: CASRVEETQYF. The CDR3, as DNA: TGTGCCTCCAGGGTTGAAGAGACCCAGTACTTC.

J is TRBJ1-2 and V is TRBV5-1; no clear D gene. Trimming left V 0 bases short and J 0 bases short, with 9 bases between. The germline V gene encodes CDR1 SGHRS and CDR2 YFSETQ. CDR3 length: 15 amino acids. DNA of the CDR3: TGCGCCAGCAGCTTGGTGTCAGCTTCTAACTATGGCTACACCTTC. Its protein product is CASSLVSASNYGYTF.

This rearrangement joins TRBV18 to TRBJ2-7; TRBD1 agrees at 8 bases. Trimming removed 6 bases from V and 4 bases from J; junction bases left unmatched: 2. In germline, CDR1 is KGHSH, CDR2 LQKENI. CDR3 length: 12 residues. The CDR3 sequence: CASSQGAYEQYF. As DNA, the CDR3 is TGTGCCAGCTCGCAGGGGGCGTACGAGCAGTACTTC. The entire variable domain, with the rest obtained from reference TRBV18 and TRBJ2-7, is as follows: NAGVMQNPRHLVRRRGQEARLRCSPMKGHSHVYWYRQLPEEGLKFMVYLQKENIIDESGMPKERFSAEFPKEGPSILRIQQVVRGDSAAYFCASSQGAYEQYFGPGTRLTVT.

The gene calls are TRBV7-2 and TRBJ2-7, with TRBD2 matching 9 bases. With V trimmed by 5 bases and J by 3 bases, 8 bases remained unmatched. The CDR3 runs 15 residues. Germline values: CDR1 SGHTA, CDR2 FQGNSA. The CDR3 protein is CASSPQRGALYEQYF. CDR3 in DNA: TGTGCCAGCAGCCCCCAGCGGGGGGCCCTCTACGAGCAGTACTTC.

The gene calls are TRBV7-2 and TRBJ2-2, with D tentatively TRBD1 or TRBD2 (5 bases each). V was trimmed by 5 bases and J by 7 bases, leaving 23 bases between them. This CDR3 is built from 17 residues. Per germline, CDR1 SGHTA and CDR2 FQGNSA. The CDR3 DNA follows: TGTGCCAGCAGCGTCGTCATTGTTCCGGGACGGGTCGGGGAGCTGTTTTTT. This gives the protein CASSVVIVPGRVGELFF.

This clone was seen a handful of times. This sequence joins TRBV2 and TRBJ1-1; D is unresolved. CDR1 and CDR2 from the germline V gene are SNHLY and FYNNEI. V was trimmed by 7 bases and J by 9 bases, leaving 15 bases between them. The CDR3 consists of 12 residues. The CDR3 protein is CASNFETVKAFF. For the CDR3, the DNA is TGTGCCAGCAACTTCGAGACCGTAAAAGCTTTCTTT.

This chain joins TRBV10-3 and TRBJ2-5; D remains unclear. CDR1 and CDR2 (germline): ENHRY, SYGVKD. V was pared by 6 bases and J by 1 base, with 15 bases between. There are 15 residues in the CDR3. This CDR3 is CAISQKGIGQETQYF. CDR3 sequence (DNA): TGTGCCATCAGCCAAAAAGGGATAGGCCAAGAGACCCAGTACTTC.

The CDR3 here is CASSLDQQGDYGYTF. The CDR3 DNA sequence: TGTGCCAGCAGCTTGGACCAACAGGGCGACTATGGCTACACCTTC. The chain employs TRBV5-4 and TRBJ1-2; D is possibly TRBD1 (6 bases). This CDR3 contains 15 residues. The germline CDR1 and CDR2 sequences are SGHNT and YYREEE (reference sequence). Trimming stripped 0 bases from V and 3 bases from J, with 12 bases between.

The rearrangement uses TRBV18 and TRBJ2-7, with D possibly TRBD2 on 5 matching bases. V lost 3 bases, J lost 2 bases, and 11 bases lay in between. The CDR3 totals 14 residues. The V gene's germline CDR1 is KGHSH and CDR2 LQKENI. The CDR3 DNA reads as TGTGCCAGCTCACCGGACTTCCCTCCCTACGAGCAGTACTTC. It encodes CASSPDFPPYEQYF.

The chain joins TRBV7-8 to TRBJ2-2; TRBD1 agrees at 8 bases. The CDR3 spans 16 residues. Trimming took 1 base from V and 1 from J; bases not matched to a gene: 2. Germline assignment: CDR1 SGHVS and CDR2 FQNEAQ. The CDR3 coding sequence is TGTGCCAGCAGCTTAGACAGGGGGGTGAACACCGGGGAGCTGTTTTTT. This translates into CASSLDRGVNTGELFF.

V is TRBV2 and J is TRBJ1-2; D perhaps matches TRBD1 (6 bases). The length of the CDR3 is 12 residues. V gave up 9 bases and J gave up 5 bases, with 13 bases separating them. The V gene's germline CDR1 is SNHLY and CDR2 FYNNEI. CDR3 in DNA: TGTGCCAGTAACAGGGAGAGTTATGGCTACACCTTC. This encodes CASNRESYGYTF.

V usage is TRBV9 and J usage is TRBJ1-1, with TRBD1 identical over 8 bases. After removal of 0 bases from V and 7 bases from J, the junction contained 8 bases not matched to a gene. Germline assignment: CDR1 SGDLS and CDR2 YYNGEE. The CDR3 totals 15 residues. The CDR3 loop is CASSVGPGGLGEAFF. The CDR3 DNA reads TGTGCCAGCAGCGTAGGACCAGGGGGCCTAGGTGAAGCTTTCTTT.

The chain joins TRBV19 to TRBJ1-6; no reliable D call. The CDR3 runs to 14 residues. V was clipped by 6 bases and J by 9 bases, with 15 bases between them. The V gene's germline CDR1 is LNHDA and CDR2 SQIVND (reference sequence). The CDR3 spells CASSPDGAGSPLHF. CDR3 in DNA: TGTGCCAGTAGCCCCGACGGCGCGGGTTCACCCCTCCACTTT.

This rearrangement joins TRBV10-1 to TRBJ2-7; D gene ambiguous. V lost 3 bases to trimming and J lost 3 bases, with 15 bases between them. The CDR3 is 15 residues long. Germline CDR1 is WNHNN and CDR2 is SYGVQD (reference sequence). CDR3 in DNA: TGCGCCAGCAGTGATGCCGGACCCCCCGACTACGAGCAGTACTTC. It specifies CASSDAGPPDYEQYF.